This is a list of T cell receptor beta chains from one sample in a study of cytomegalovirus exposure and HLA in healthy donors. This table comes from immunoSEQ multiplex PCR, and its TCRdb copy is limited to in-frame clones, with some not included. The sample has tens of thousands of clones; roughly two thirds are singletons. The sample taken for sequencing was PBMCs. The receptors originated from a woman between 50 and 59 years old in good health and CMV-seropositive. CDR3s include the opening cysteine and the closing phenylalanine or tryptophan. Fields, in order: V gene, D gene, J gene, CDR3 protein. The D gene is left open where the match is weak.

>TRBV19|TRBD2|NA
CASSLVAGAYEQYF
>TRBV27|NA|TRBJ1-6
CASSSSTGWPNSPLHF
>TRBV7-2|TRBD2|TRBJ2-7
CASGTSGASYEQYF
>TRBV5-1|TRBD1|TRBJ2-7
CASSSAWTGGNEQYF
>TRBV9|NA|TRBJ2-1
CASSVVVGEQFF
>TRBV10-3|NA|TRBJ1-5
CATRQPNQLQHF
>TRBV6-1|NA|TRBJ2-3
CASSVLRETDTQYF
>TRBV4-2|NA|TRBJ2-7
CASSQHRASYEQYF
>TRBV28|TRBD1|TRBJ1-1
CASSFPTGRSDTEAFF
>TRBV10-3|NA|TRBJ2-3
CAIRQGRMSDTQYF
>TRBV4-3|TRBD1|TRBJ2-7
CASSQNRDRGLEQYF
>TRBV9|TRBD2|TRBJ2-1
CASSKGLAGNEQFF
>TRBV11-2|TRBD2|TRBJ2-5
CASSLDITSGTQYF
>TRBV5-4|NA|TRBJ1-1
CASSLGQRGAEAFF
>TRBV19|TRBD2|TRBJ2-7
CASRAPLWAGVDEQYF
>TRBV5-1|TRBD1|TRBJ1-5
CASSEGGQGGGQPQHF
>TRBV7-9|NA|TRBJ2-3
CASSLAEGATDTQYF
>TRBV4-1|TRBD2|TRBJ2-7
CASSQDRTSGRGEQYF
>TRBV11-2|TRBD1|TRBJ2-2
CASSSNRGQDGELFF
>TRBV6-1|NA|TRBJ2-5
CASSIRREETQYF
>TRBV19|TRBD1|TRBJ2-5
CASSIDAGGQETQYF
>TRBV7-9|TRBD2|TRBJ2-7
CASSKGREPHEQYF
>TRBV27|NA|TRBJ2-5
CASSFRALGTQYF
>TRBV28|TRBD1|TRBJ1-5
CASGDSGTGLQPQHF
>TRBV30|NA|TRBJ1-1
CAWSVGGGGTEAFF
>TRBV7-6|NA|TRBJ2-1
CASSHWRDSYNEQFF
>TRBV5-1|TRBD2|TRBJ2-7
CASSSLAGGSYEQYF
>TRBV7-6|TRBD2|TRBJ2-7
CASARTSGTPGGEQYF
>TRBV5-5|NA|TRBJ1-1
CASSLAWNTEAFF
>TRBV30|NA|TRBJ2-3
CAWGSVSTDTQYF
>TRBV7-8|NA|NA
CASSSRTDPYEQYF
>TRBV9|TRBD2|TRBJ2-7
CASSVGGGPYEQYF
>TRBV5-4|TRBD1|TRBJ2-1
CASSLDRGMQFF
>TRBV28|TRBD1|TRBJ2-1
CASRRQGGYNEQFF
>TRBV5-1|TRBD1|TRBJ2-2
CASSLRSTGYANTGELFF
>TRBV20-1|NA|TRBJ1-6
CSAVGDSPLHF
>TRBV9|NA|TRBJ1-4
CASSPRWTNEKLFF
>TRBV6-4|NA|TRBJ2-1
CVHRDTRQFF
>TRBV7-9|NA|TRBJ2-7
CASSLQGYEQYF
>TRBV7-9|TRBD1|TRBJ1-2
CASSREGQGRHGYTF
>TRBV9|NA|TRBJ1-2
CASSVSQVYGYTF
>TRBV27|NA|TRBJ2-4
CASRAIGGPVAKNIQYF
>TRBV9|NA|TRBJ1-6
CASSVGPTGHNSPLHF
>TRBV10-1|TRBD2|TRBJ2-3
CASSESTSGSRDTQYF
>TRBV11-2|NA|TRBJ1-2
CASSSSERILKNGYTF